This T cell receptor (beta chain) was identified in a study of regulatory T cells in long-lasting Graves disease. Time point indicated: persistent/refractory GD, antithyroid drugs over 5 years with positive TRAb. Preparation of the TCR library used RNA extracted from PBMCs. Ten or more counts support this clonotype. Arm-PCR of CDR3 regions and iRepertoire HTBI primers were the basis on which TCR beta libraries were built. TCRdb analysed the multiplex PCR reads with MiXCR anew, one entry per CDR3 protein. The data show nearly 350,000 distinct CDR3 sequences, roughly a fifth seen once. The sample in question was peripheral blood mononuclear cells (PBMCs), obtained when the disease was refractory, from a patient treated with antithyroid drugs. This receptor was obtained from a female donor with Graves disease.

In DNA form, the CDR3 reads TGTGCCAGCAGCCGCCCGAGACAGCGGAACACTGAAGCTTTCTTT. It specifies CASSRPRQRNTEAFF. The rearrangement links TRBV6-1 to TRBJ1-1, with D tentatively TRBD1 (5 bases). Trimming cost V 6 bases and J 1 base, with 15 bases left between them. Germline assignment: CDR1 MNHNS and CDR2 SASEGT. The CDR3 spans 15 residues.